This T cell receptor (beta chain) is drawn from a study of blood T cell repertoires in COVID-19. In the study's own analysis: Quantification of nucleated cells was approximated via reference gene primer amplification. The protocol was immunoSEQ multiplex PCR, while the TCRdb copy is restricted to in-frame clones and leaves out a portion. That table furnishes V, J and clone size, whereas the DNA furnished D and trimming. This table holds about 260,000 clones, 80% to 90% found once. CDR1 and CDR2 (germline): SGHKS, YYEKEE (reference sequence). The CDR3 sequence is 13 residues long. V was cut by 4 bases and J by 8 bases, with 15 bases left in between. In assigning cohorts, the study relied on participant-reported clinical history. A COVID-19 case was met by exposed participants within 2 weeks before study entry.

The chain couples TRBV5-5 to TRBJ1-2; no clear D gene. The material sequenced was PBMCs or T cells enriched from blood (not recorded which). This receptor was taken from a man over 45 who had been exposed to COVID-19. The CDR3 protein is CASSVGAVRGYTF. The CDR3, as DNA: TGTGCCAGCAGCGTTGGTGCGGTTCGGGGCTACACCTTC.